This TCR beta chain was documented in a study of CD8 T cells in Susac syndrome. Overall study results and limits: Expansion of clones was not seen in the CD4+ T cell repertoires of Susac syndrome.

A word on this clonotype: Its cognate antigen is unknown. At one end, the junction sequence differs from germline, possibly due to a read error.

The germline V gene encodes CDR1 GTSNPN and CDR2 SVGIG (reference sequence). This CDR3 has 11 residues. Random hexamers were used to reverse transcribe about 0.45 to 1 ug of RNA. TCRdb recomputed calls from the immunoSEQ multiplex PCR reads with MiXCR, one row per CDR3 protein. The sample contains about 240,000 distinct CDR3 sequences, approximately 95% of which appear only once. Input material: CD4+ T cells from PBMCs. The receptor was derived from a human donor with Susac syndrome. The V and J genes are TRBV30 and TRBJ2-1, with D possibly being TRBD2 (7 bases). CDR3 in DNA: TGTGCCTGGAGTGTAGGCGGGGGCAGGGGATTC. Protein: CAWSVGGGRGF.